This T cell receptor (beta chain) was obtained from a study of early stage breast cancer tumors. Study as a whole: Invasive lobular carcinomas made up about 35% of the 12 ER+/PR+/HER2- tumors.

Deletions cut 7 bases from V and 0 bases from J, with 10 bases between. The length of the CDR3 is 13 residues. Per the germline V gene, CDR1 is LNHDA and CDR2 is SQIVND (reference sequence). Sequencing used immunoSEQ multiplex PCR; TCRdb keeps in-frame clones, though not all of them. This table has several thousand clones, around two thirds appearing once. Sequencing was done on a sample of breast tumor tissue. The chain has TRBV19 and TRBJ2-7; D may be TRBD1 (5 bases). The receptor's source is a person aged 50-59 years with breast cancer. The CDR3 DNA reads TGTGCCAGTACCGACAGCCTCTCCTACGAGCAGTACTTC. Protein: CASTDSLSYEQYF.